This T cell receptor beta chain was observed in a study of T cells in Graves' hyperthyroidism and ophthalmopathy. Inclusion characteristics of ophthalmopathy patients comprised a Clinical Activity Score of at least 3, a NOSPECS grade of at least 4, and duration under 3 months. Many counts were recorded for this clonotype. Per the germline V gene, CDR1 is LGHDT and CDR2 is YNNKEL (reference sequence). V lost 1 base and J lost 4, with 11 bases in between. The CDR3 is made up of 15 amino acids. Amplification of TCR beta CDR3 regions was performed using RNA transcripts as template. Primed by the HTBI set, a first-round RT-PCR was run on the TCR CDR3. TCRdb reanalysed the multiplex PCR reads using MiXCR and keeps one entry per CDR3 protein. Here the sample spans approximately 380,000 distinct CDR3 sequences, about 14% being singletons.

The rearrangement joins TRBV3-1 to TRBJ1-3; possibly TRBD1 for D (5 bases). The sample comprised blood. This TCR was recovered from a man aged 50-60 years with Graves' ophthalmopathy. CDR3 DNA: TGTGCCAGCAGCCAAGGGAGACAGCGGGGAAACACCATATATTTT. It is translated as CASSQGRQRGNTIYF.